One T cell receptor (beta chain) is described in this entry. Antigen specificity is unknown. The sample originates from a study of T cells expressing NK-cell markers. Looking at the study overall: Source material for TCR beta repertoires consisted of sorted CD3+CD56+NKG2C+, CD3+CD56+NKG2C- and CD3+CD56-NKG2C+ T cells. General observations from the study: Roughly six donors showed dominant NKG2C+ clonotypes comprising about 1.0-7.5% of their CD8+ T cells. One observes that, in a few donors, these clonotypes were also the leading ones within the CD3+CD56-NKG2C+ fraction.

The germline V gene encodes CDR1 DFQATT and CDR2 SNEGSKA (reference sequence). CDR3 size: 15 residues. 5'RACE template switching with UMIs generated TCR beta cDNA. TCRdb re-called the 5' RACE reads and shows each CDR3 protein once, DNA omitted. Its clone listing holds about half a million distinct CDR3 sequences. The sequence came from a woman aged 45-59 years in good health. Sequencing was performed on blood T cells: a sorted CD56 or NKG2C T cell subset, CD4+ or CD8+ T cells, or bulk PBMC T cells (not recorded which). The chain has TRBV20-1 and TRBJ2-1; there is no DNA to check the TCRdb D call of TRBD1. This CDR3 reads CSARFGAGAASEQFF.